This TCR beta chain was found in a study of T cell repertoires in cytomegalovirus infection. Study in general: Recently identified HLA-C-restricted and well-studied HLA-B-restricted CMV epitopes were used. Public TCR beta signatures provided an indication of both CMV infection and a matching HLA type. Whole-study findings and limits: Cumulative public TCR beta family frequency identified CMV carriers with the relevant HLA. There were HLA-C-restricted CMV-specific TCR beta clonotypes dominating the ex vivo response.

TCRdb used MiXCR to reprocess the reads, holding one entry per CDR3 protein. This repertoire shows about 89,000 distinct CDR3 sequences, around 32% found once; its top ten account for more than 70%. Trimming took 7 bases from V and 8 from J, leaving 14 bases between them. Germline V gene lookup returns CDR1 SNHLY and CDR2 FYNNEI. CDR3 size: 13 residues. This clonotype was detected only a few times. Its specificity is not known. The rearrangement joins TRBV2 to TRBJ1-4; the D gene is possibly TRBD1 (5 bases). The sequencing here drew on CD8+ T cells from cultured PBMCs, taken from culture after CMV antigen stimulation. The source of this sequence is a human donor in good health (CMV status not recorded). Some clones in this sample may be carry-over from other donors' samples. The CDR3 is CASTRVLGEKLFF. As DNA, the CDR3 is TGTGCCAGCACCAGGGTCCTCGGAGAAAAACTGTTTTTT.